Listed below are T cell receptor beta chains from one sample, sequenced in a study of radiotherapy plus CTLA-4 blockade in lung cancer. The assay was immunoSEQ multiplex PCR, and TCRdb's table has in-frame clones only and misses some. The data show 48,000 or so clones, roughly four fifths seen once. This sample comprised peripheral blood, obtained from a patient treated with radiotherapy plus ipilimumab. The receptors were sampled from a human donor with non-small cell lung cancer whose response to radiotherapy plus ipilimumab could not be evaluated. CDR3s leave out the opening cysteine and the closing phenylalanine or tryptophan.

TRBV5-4 ASSFGGSGTISGNTIY
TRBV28 ASSNQGSRTDTQY
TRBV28 ASSGRQGAVNTEAF
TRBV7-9 ASSPLGDRGMLETQY
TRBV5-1 ASSPSGGSYGYT
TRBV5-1 ASSLAPGNGHEQY
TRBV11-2 ASSLESQTIGGYT
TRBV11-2 ASRSPGQHTGELF
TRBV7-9 ASSLGTGNQPQH
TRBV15 ATSRLSGPDQPQH
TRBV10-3 AIGPGSNEQF
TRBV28 ASSRGQGGGYT
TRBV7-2 ASSFVGTMNTEAF
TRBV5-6 ASGAGGRIYNEQF
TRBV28 ASSYSASEAF
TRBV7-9 ASSPRGPNYEQY
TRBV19 ASSPFRGQDGYT
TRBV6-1 ASSVGFGGSYEQY
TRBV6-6 ASRTSGAGEQY
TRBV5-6 ASSLVGGMNTEAF
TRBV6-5 ASSYLRAQETQY
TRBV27 ASSPTGNEAF
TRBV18 ASSPHSNTEAF
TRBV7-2 ASSFGPPAQPQH
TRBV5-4 ASSRDLSGSYNEQF
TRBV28 ASKTGTGGWGSAF
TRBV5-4 ASSLAGGSSGNTIY
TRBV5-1 ASSQGWGQASYEQY
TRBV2 ASSDDRLINSPLH
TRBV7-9 ASSPGRVGRSGELF
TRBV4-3 ASSQDAASGVSDTQY
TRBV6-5 ASSYGGPLYGYT
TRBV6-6 ASSYDTQRTYEQY
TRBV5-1 ASSMASATYEQY
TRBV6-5 ASSYSGGRTNTEAF
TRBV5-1 ASSPGSLPKETQY
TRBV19 ASRDIIQGYTGELF
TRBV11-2 ASSLTSGSIGELF
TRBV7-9 ASSRDRGSTGELF
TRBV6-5 ASSRGTSTDTQY
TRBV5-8 ASSLAIKGSNEKLF
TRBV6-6 ASSRGGGPANTEAF
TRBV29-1 SVFPFRGTEAF
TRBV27 ASSLSGRGTYNEQF
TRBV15 ATSRKGETQY
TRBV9 ASSAHSGSYNEQF
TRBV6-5 ASSGTHYEQY
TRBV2 ASLDLAGVSGELF
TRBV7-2 ASSFHGTSGGRSYNEQF
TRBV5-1 ASSLTSGSNEQF
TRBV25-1 ASSPTPGQGNGPLH